This T cell receptor beta chain appears in the sequencing data of a study of cytomegalovirus exposure and HLA in healthy donors. Study at large: The Caucasian-associated ancestry cluster contained 75% to 85% of the approximately 400 genotyped donors.

About this clone itself: Its antigen is undetermined.

The PCR made use of 60 Vbeta and 13 Jbeta primers. Data came from immunoSEQ multiplex PCR; TCRdb stores just in-frame clones and leaves some out. This table has about 94,000 clones, about three fifths appearing once. Trimming took off 6 bases at V and 0 bases at J, with 6 bases between the two ends. The CDR3 sequence is 12 residues long. Germline values: CDR1 MNHEY, CDR2 SMNVEV (reference sequence). General study points: When the data were analyzed later, several of the most significant clusters appeared to be linked to common viral pathogens. In a later analysis, a missense DCLRE1C variant was linked to TCR beta V- and J-gene trimming. Specificity for CMV antigens was confirmed in vitro for a few of the CMV-associated chains.

This receptor was identified in a man aged 25 to 45 in good health and CMV-seronegative. The chain employs TRBV27 and TRBJ2-7, with D perhaps TRBD1 (5 bases). The specimen was PBMCs. The DNA of the CDR3 is TGTGCCAGCAGGGGGCGCTCCTACGAGCAGTACTTC. Residues: CASRGRSYEQYF.